The 31 T cell receptor beta chains given below trace back to one sample, sequenced in a study of cytomegalovirus exposure and HLA in healthy donors. TCRdb keeps only in-frame clones here, not all; method: immunoSEQ multiplex PCR. The sample holds 200,000 to 250,000 clones; roughly 80% are singletons and the top ten take roughly 5.5%. Sequencing input: PBMCs. The receptors were gathered from a woman aged 18 to 35 in good health and CMV-seronegative.

The chain uses TRBV6-1 and TRBJ2-7, with D possibly TRBD1 on 5 matching bases. Germline V CDR1 and CDR2: MNHNS, SASEGT. The CDR3 has 14 residues. With 8 bases removed from V and 4 bases from J, the gap between germline ends came to 18 bases. CDR3 amino acids: CASAQGSPGYEQYF. The CDR3 nucleotides read TGTGCCAGCGCACAAGGGTCCCCAGGGTACGAGCAGTACTTC.

The chain has TRBV6-1 and TRBJ2-3, with D unclear. The CDR3 is 13 residues long. The V and J ends lost 6 bases and 0 bases respectively, with 7 bases between them. The germline V gene has CDR1 MNHNS and CDR2 SASEGT. CDR3 in DNA: TGTGCCAGCAGCGAGAGAAGCACAGATACGCAGTATTTT. Its translation is CASSERSTDTQYF.

The chain carries TRBV28 and TRBJ1-4; the match to TRBD1 covers 9 bases. The CDR3 totals 14 residues. The V gene end was trimmed by 6 bases and the J gene end by 7 bases; junction bases not matched to a gene: 6. CDR1 is MDHEN, CDR2 SYDVKM, per germline. The chain's CDR3 is CASRGTGSGEKLFF. In DNA form, the CDR3 reads TGTGCCAGCAGGGGGACAGGGTCGGGTGAAAAACTGTTTTTT.

This clone was detected only a few times. This chain links TRBV27 with TRBJ2-1, with unresolved D. The CDR3 has 13 residues. Trimming removed 6 bases at V and 10 bases at J, with 16 bases between. Germline values: CDR1 MNHEY, CDR2 SMNVEV (reference sequence). The CDR3, as DNA: TGTGCCAGCAGCCGTAGACCATCGACAGAGCAGTTCTTC. Encoded protein: CASSRRPSTEQFF.

This rearrangement joins TRBV29-1 to TRBJ1-2, with D possibly being TRBD1 (6 bases). V was cut by 5 bases and J by 7 bases, with 17 bases left in between. This CDR3 contains 13 residues. The germline gives CDR1 SQVTM, CDR2 ANQGSEA. CDR3 bases: TGCAGCGTTTATCAGTCTGGGGGGCCTGGCTACACCTTC. It yields the protein CSVYQSGGPGYTF.

This rearrangement joins TRBV5-1 to TRBJ2-3; the match to TRBD2 covers 8 bases. Germline CDR1 SGHRS, CDR2 YFSETQ. Trimming cost V 0 bases and J 1 base; bases outside gene matches: 4. The CDR3 has 16 residues. CDR3 sequence (DNA): TGCGCCAGCAGCTTGGGGCGGGGGGACGGCACAGATACGCAGTATTTT. Protein sequence: CASSLGRGDGTDTQYF.

CDR3 protein: CASSYSLDEQYF. DNA for the CDR3: TGTGCCAGCAGTTACTCTCTCGACGAGCAGTACTTC. The V call is TRBV6-5, the J call TRBJ2-7; D call uncertain. The CDR3 runs to 12 residues. V lost 0 bases and J 5 bases, leaving 5 bases between the germline ends. Germline-derived CDR1 and CDR2 are MNHEY and SVGAGI.

The chain carries TRBV7-8 and TRBJ1-5, with 9 bases identical to TRBD1. The germline V gene encodes CDR1 SGHVS and CDR2 FQNEAQ. The CDR3 runs to 19 residues. V lost 3 bases and J lost 0; bases outside the gene matches: 12. The chain's CDR3 is CASSFKPGQGFDSNQPQHF. CDR3 nucleotides: TGTGCCAGCAGCTTCAAACCGGGACAGGGTTTCGATAGCAATCAGCCCCAGCATTTT.

This chain joins TRBV7-8 and TRBJ1-1; D unresolved. There are 16 residues in the CDR3. CDR1 is SGHVS and CDR2 is FQNEAQ in the germline V gene. The V gene lost 0 bases and the J gene lost 6 bases, with 17 bases spanning the gap. CDR3 residues: CASSLAFSGAAAEAFF. The DNA for the CDR3 is TGTGCCAGCAGCTTAGCTTTTTCGGGCGCGGCTGCTGAAGCTTTCTTT.

This clone turned up a few times. The chain links TRBV18 to TRBJ1-5, with TRBD1 identical over 10 bases. Germline V gives CDR1 KGHSH, CDR2 LQKENI. The CDR3 runs 15 residues. Unmatched junction bases numbered 5, after V lost 3 bases and J lost 6 bases. The CDR3, as DNA: TGTGCCAGCTCACCGGGACAGGGGTTGGCTCAGCCCCAGCATTTT. Translated: CASSPGQGLAQPQHF.

This sequence joins TRBV19 and TRBJ1-2; the D is unclear. Per germline, CDR1 LNHDA and CDR2 SQIVND (reference sequence). The CDR3 runs to 14 residues. Trimming shortened V by 4 bases and J by 0 bases, and 9 bases separated the two germline ends. For the CDR3, the DNA is TGTGCCAGTAGTAATCAGCGGGCTAACTATGGCTACACCTTC. As protein: CASSNQRANYGYTF.

This rearrangement joins TRBV13 to TRBJ2-2, with D possibly TRBD2 on 5 matching bases. The CDR3 covers 12 residues. The V end lost 3 bases, the J end lost 7 bases, and 6 bases lay between the germline ends. Per germline, CDR1 PRHDT and CDR2 FYEKMQ (reference sequence). The CDR3 bases are TGTGCCAGCAGCTTTGGACTCGGGGAGCTGTTTTTT. Protein: CASSFGLGELFF.

This chain joins TRBV28 and TRBJ1-2; D is unresolved. Trimming cost V 7 bases and J 4 bases, with 10 bases left between them. CDR1 and CDR2 from the germline V gene are MDHEN and SYDVKM. CDR3 length: 12 amino acids. The CDR3: CASTSGSYGYTF. The CDR3 DNA follows: TGTGCCAGCACCTCCGGAAGCTATGGCTACACCTTC.

The genes are TRBV27 and TRBJ2-1; TRBD2 matches at 8 bases. Germline lookup yields CDR1 MNHEY and CDR2 SMNVEV (reference sequence). The V and J ends lost 1 base and 2 bases, in that order; junction bases with no gene match: 4. The CDR3 is 16 residues long. This chain's CDR3 is CASSLLSAGAYNEQFF. The DNA of the CDR3 is TGTGCCAGCAGTTTATTATCAGCGGGAGCCTACAATGAGCAGTTCTTC.

The chain combines TRBV5-1 with TRBJ1-2; the match to TRBD1 covers 9 bases. The length of the CDR3 is 14 residues. Germline trimming cut 4 bases from V and 7 bases from J; bases unmatched to any gene: 8. CDR1 is SGHRS and CDR2 is YFSETQ in the germline V gene. The CDR3 loop is CASSELQGALGYTF. The CDR3 coding sequence is TGCGCCAGCAGCGAACTACAGGGGGCGCTTGGCTACACCTTC.

This rearrangement joins TRBV2 to TRBJ2-2; 9 bases line up with TRBD2. From germline, CDR1 is SNHLY and CDR2 FYNNEI. The ends lost 7 bases at V and 1 base at J; junction bases unmatched: 7. This CDR3 is 16 amino acids long. The CDR3 here is CASIPTSGKNTGELFF. The DNA for the CDR3 is TGTGCCAGCATCCCGACTAGCGGAAAGAACACCGGGGAGCTGTTTTTT.

The chain employs TRBV11-3 and TRBJ1-1, with D perhaps matching TRBD1 (5 bases). V lost 1 base and J 5 bases, leaving 8 bases between the germline ends. The germline CDR1 and CDR2 sequences are SGHNT and YENEEA. CDR3 length: 13 amino acids. In DNA, the CDR3 is TGTGCCAGCAGCTTAGGGAGGGGAACTGAAGCTTTCTTT. Its protein is CASSLGRGTEAFF.

As regards this clone: Other nucleotide sequences in the sample specify the same CDR3. This chain connects TRBV6-1 to TRBJ2-7; D not resolved. Per germline, CDR1 MNHNS and CDR2 SASEGT. The CDR3 is made up of 11 amino acids. V lost 3 bases and J lost 3, with 3 bases in between. The CDR3 sequence is CASSDLYEQYF. DNA for the CDR3: TGTGCCAGCAGTGACCTCTACGAGCAGTACTTC.

The gene calls are TRBV27 and TRBJ2-3; TRBD2 is a possible D gene (5 bases). This CDR3 has 14 residues. From germline, CDR1 is MNHEY and CDR2 SMNVEV (reference sequence). V lost 5 bases, J lost 0 bases, and 9 bases lay in between. The CDR3 nucleotides read TGTGCCAGCAGTCCCGGGGAAAGCACAGATACGCAGTATTTT. It translates to CASSPGESTDTQYF.

The chain employs TRBV6-5 and TRBJ1-2; maybe TRBD1 (5 bases). CDR3 length: 15 amino acids. V gave up 6 bases and J gave up 5 bases, with 19 bases separating them. From germline, CDR1 is MNHEY and CDR2 SVGAGI. This chain's CDR3 is CASSSWERGGYGYTF. In DNA, the CDR3 is TGTGCCAGCAGCTCCTGGGAGAGGGGAGGATATGGCTACACCTTC.

The chain is built from TRBV6-5 and TRBJ1-2; 11 positions agree with TRBD1. The CDR3 has 15 residues. Germline CDR1 reads MNHEY; CDR2 reads SVGAGI. V was clipped by 0 bases and J by 8 bases; unmatched bases: 5. As DNA, the CDR3 is TGTGCCAGCAGTTACTCGATCGGGACAGGGGGAGGCTACACCTTC. It encodes CASSYSIGTGGGYTF.

This chain connects TRBV6-6 to TRBJ1-2; D may be TRBD1 (5 bases). This CDR3 contains 12 residues. Per the germline V gene, CDR1 is MNHNY and CDR2 is SVGAGI (reference sequence). Trimming shortened V by 5 bases and J by 14 bases, and 18 bases separated the two germline ends. CDR3 in amino acids: CASSPQGSGMTF. In DNA, the CDR3 is TGTGCCAGCAGTCCTCAGGGCTCAGGAATGACCTTC.

The rearrangement uses TRBV30 and TRBJ1-5; the D gene is possibly TRBD1 (5 bases). The V and J ends lost 2 bases and 4 bases respectively, with 30 bases between them. This CDR3 spans 20 amino acids. The germline gives CDR1 GTSNPN, CDR2 SVGIG (reference sequence). The CDR3 DNA is TGTGCCTGGAGTCCCATGACAGTAATAAACCGAGATCAGGGAAATCAGCCCCAGCATTTT. Translation: CAWSPMTVINRDQGNQPQHF.

The chain uses TRBV5-1 and TRBJ2-1; no clear D. The CDR3 is made up of 14 amino acids. The germline V gene has CDR1 SGHRS and CDR2 YFSETQ. V was clipped by 4 bases and J by 4 bases, with 12 bases between them. The CDR3 sequence: CASSGEIMYNEQFF. CDR3 sequence (DNA): TGCGCCAGCAGCGGAGAGATAATGTACAATGAGCAGTTCTTC.

This clone was found once. V gene TRBV6-1 combines with J gene TRBJ1-2; D uncertain. Germline assignment: CDR1 MNHNS and CDR2 SASEGT. The germline V and J ends were trimmed by 4 bases and 7 bases, with 16 bases remaining between them. This CDR3 has 14 amino acids. DNA of the CDR3: TGTGCCAGCAGTGCCCAAGGTAGGACTGTTGGCTACACCTTC. Encoded protein: CASSAQGRTVGYTF.

The rearrangement uses TRBV7-9 and TRBJ2-1; D may be TRBD2 (6 bases). Trimming cost V 5 bases and J 0 bases, with 14 bases left between them. This CDR3 contains 16 residues. The germline V gene has CDR1 SEHNR and CDR2 FQNEAQ (reference sequence). The CDR3, as DNA: TGTGCCAGCAGCCGGTGGGGGGAGAGCTCCTACAATGAGCAGTTCTTC. It is translated as CASSRWGESSYNEQFF.

J is TRBJ1-2 and V is TRBV27; D remains unclear. V shed 4 bases and J shed 4 bases, with 19 bases lying between them. Germline CDR1 MNHEY, CDR2 SMNVEV (reference sequence). The CDR3 length is 16 residues. CDR3 nucleotide sequence: TGTGCCAGCAGTTCATCCGGGTCCTCCTGGGGCTATGGCTACACCTTC. Protein product: CASSSSGSSWGYGYTF.

The CDR3 DNA sequence: TGCGCCAGCAGCTTGGGTACAGGGGTCCCCGGGGAGCTGTTTTTT. As protein: CASSLGTGVPGELFF. This rearrangement joins TRBV5-1 to TRBJ2-2, with 7 bases matching TRBD1. This CDR3 comprises 15 residues. Germline CDR1 is SGHRS and CDR2 is YFSETQ. Trimming at V came to 0 bases and at J to 6 bases, leaving 5 bases not matched to a gene.

This sequence joins TRBV15 and TRBJ2-5; D remains ambiguous. This CDR3 contains 16 residues. V gave up 3 bases and J gave up 3 bases, with 17 bases separating them. Germline assignment: CDR1 LNHNV and CDR2 YYDKDF (reference sequence). The CDR3 DNA is TGTGCCACCAGCAGGGGTCGGGTAGGTCGGGAAGAGACCCAGTACTTC. Its translation: CATSRGRVGREETQYF.

The rearrangement uses TRBV2 and TRBJ2-1; the D call may be TRBD1 or TRBD2 (5 bases each). With 6 bases removed from V and 11 bases from J, the gap between germline ends came to 20 bases. The germline CDR1 and CDR2 sequences are SNHLY and FYNNEI. The CDR3 has 14 residues. The CDR3 coding sequence is TGTGCCAGCAGCCCGGGACGAACCAAATCCCAGCAGTTCTTC. Its translation: CASSPGRTKSQQFF. The full variable domain, with the rest looked up from reference TRBV2 and TRBJ2-1, is EPEVTQTPSHQVTQMGQEVILRCVPISNHLYFYWYRQILGQKVEFLVSFYNNEISEKSEIFDDQFSVERPDGSNFTLKIRSTKLEDSAMYFCASSPGRTKSQQFFGPGTRLTVL.

The chain links TRBV15 to TRBJ2-1, with D possibly being TRBD2 (5 bases). Germline loops: CDR1 LNHNV, CDR2 YYDKDF (reference sequence). With 3 bases removed from V and 14 bases from J, the gap between germline ends came to 29 bases. The CDR3 has 17 amino acids. CDR3 residues: CATSRGKVGGSNGVEFF. CDR3 sequence (DNA): TGTGCCACCAGCAGGGGAAAAGTTGGAGGCTCAAATGGGGTGGAGTTCTTC.